Listed below are T cell receptor beta chains from one sample, sequenced in a study of cytomegalovirus exposure and HLA in healthy donors. TCRdb's copy holds only in-frame clones and misses some; the assay was immunoSEQ multiplex PCR. The table records about 64,000 clones, 55% to 70% of them present only once. The sequenced sample was PBMCs. These receptors all come from a woman between 50 and 59 years old in good health and CMV-seronegative. CDR3s include the opening cysteine and the closing phenylalanine or tryptophan. A D gene is named only where the DNA matches it firmly. The size field is filled for only some rows; it gives once, few, many or a size class.

j_call | v_call | d_call | clone_size | cdr3_nt | cdr3_aa
TRBJ2-7 | TRBV21-1 | . | . | TGTGCCAGCAGTCCCCCCCCGCGGGCCTCCTACGAGCAGTACTTC | CASSPPPRASYEQYF
TRBJ1-2 | TRBV10-1 | TRBD1 | once | TGCGCCAGCAGCCCGGGACAGAACTATGGCTACACCTTC | CASSPGQNYGYTF
TRBJ2-4 | TRBV2 | TRBD2 | . | TGTGCCAGCAGTGACCTTAGCGGGAGGTCTGAAAACATTCAGTACTTC | CASSDLSGRSENIQYF
TRBJ1-1 | TRBV6-5 | TRBD1 | . | TGTGCCAGCAGTTACGTGACAGGGGACACTGAAGCTTTCTTT | CASSYVTGDTEAFF
TRBJ1-1 | TRBV7-3 | . | . | TGTGCCAGCAGCTTACAGGGTATGAGGACTGAAGCTTTCTTT | CASSLQGMRTEAFF
TRBJ1-2 | TRBV6-6 | TRBD1 | once | TGTGCCAGCAGTTACTCGACAGGGGCAAGGATCTATGGCTACACCTTC | CASSYSTGARIYGYTF
TRBJ2-5 | TRBV5-1 | TRBD2 | . | TGCGCCAGCAGCCGCCGGACTAGCGGGAGTTTTGAGACCCAGTACTTC | CASSRRTSGSFETQYF
TRBJ2-7 | TRBV10-3 | TRBD2 | . | TGTGCCATCAGTTACCACACTAGCGGGAGAACCGAGCAGTACTTC | CAISYHTSGRTEQYF
TRBJ1-2 | TRBV13 | TRBD1 | . | TGTGCCAGCAGCTCAGACAGGGAGACCGACTATGGCTACACCTTC | CASSSDRETDYGYTF
TRBJ2-7 | TRBV2 | . | . | TGTGCCAGCGGAGGGGAGCTCGGCGAGCAGTACTTC | CASGGELGEQYF
TRBJ1-2 | TRBV4-1 | TRBD1 | . | TGCGCCAGCAGTTTCGGACAGGGGGAATATGGCTACACCTTC | CASSFGQGEYGYTF
TRBJ2-7 | TRBV19 | . | . | TGTGCCAGTAGTGACCCCTCGGCGGGTACCTACGAGCAGTACTTC | CASSDPSAGTYEQYF
TRBJ1-3 | TRBV30 | . | . | TGTGCCTGGGGGGAGGGCTTGAGCTCTGGAAACACCATATATTTT | CAWGEGLSSGNTIYF
TRBJ1-1 | TRBV30 | TRBD1 | . | TGTGCCTGGAGTAGGGGGCCGGGGGACACTGAAGCTTTCTTT | CAWSRGPGDTEAFF
TRBJ1-1 | TRBV28 | TRBD1 | few | TGTGCCAGCAGCCCGGGACAGGGCACTGAAGCTTTCTTT | CASSPGQGTEAFF
TRBJ1-6 | TRBV7-3 | . | few | TGTGCCAGCAGCCCCACAGGGAGTCGTTCACCCCTCCACTTT | CASSPTGSRSPLHF
TRBJ2-3 | TRBV5-4 | TRBD2 | . | TGTGCCAGCAGCCCAATGGCTTTTGATGCGGGAGGCCCAGATACGCAGTATTTT | CASSPMAFDAGGPDTQYF
TRBJ2-2 | TRBV9 | . | . | TGTGCCAGCAGCGTAGCTGAGGGCCAGACATGGGGTGCCGGGGAGCTGTTTTTT | CASSVAEGQTWGAGELFF
TRBJ1-1 | TRBV6-1 | TRBD1 | once | TGTGCCAGCAGTGGGCACAGGGGAACGAACACTGAAGCTTTCTTT | CASSGHRGTNTEAFF
TRBJ2-1 | TRBV5-1 | TRBD2 | . | TGCGCCAGCAGCTCTGTAGCGGGAGGGCCGGGCGGTGAGCAGTTCTTC | CASSSVAGGPGGEQFF
TRBJ2-1 | TRBV5-6 | TRBD2 | . | TGTGCCAGCAGCTTGGCTCCGGCTAGCGGAGGTTACAATGAGCAGTTCTTC | CASSLAPASGGYNEQFF
TRBJ2-5 | TRBV18 | TRBD2 | few | TGTGCCAGCTCACTCCCTAGCGGGAGGGCCGCGAAGACCCAGTACTTC | CASSLPSGRAAKTQYF
TRBJ1-1 | TRBV28 | . | once | TGTGCCAGCAGTTTATCCAGGGGGAACACTGAAGCTTTCTTT | CASSLSRGNTEAFF
TRBJ2-4 | TRBV19 | . | . | TGTGCCAGTAGTAGGCAGGGAGGTGAGGACATTCAGTACTTC | CASSRQGGEDIQYF
TRBJ2-1 | TRBV6-5 | . | few | TGTGCCAGCACCAGTAGCGACTCCTACAATGAGCAGTTCTTC | CASTSSDSYNEQFF
TRBJ2-2 | TRBV9 | TRBD2 | . | TGTGCCAGCAGAGCGGGGTGGAGCACCGGGGAGCTGTTTTTT | CASRAGWSTGELFF
TRBJ2-1 | TRBV9 | TRBD2 | . | TGTGCCAGCAGTGTGGAGGGACTAGCGGGAGCTAATGAGCAGTTCTTC | CASSVEGLAGANEQFF